This is a list of T cell receptor beta chains from one sample in a study of blood T cell repertoires in COVID-19. Sequenced by immunoSEQ multiplex PCR; TCRdb stores in-frame clones only, minus some. The sample holds approximately 150,000 clones, 80% to 90% seen once. Sequencing input: PBMCs or T cells enriched from blood (not recorded which). These receptors were taken from a woman in her forties or fifties with acute COVID-19. Both conserved end residues are part of each CDR3. A D gene is named only where the DNA matches it firmly. The size field is filled for only some rows; it gives once, few, many or a size class.

D gene	J gene	V gene	clone size	CDR3 protein	CDR3 DNA
.	TRBJ1-3	TRBV28	.	CASSSHRVTGGNTIYF	TGTGCCAGCAGTTCGCACAGGGTGACGGGCGGAAACACCATATATTTT
TRBD1	TRBJ1-4	TRBV7-9	.	CASSRAGTGNEKLFF	TGTGCCAGCAGCCGAGCCGGGACAGGGAATGAAAAACTGTTTTTT
.	TRBJ1-1	TRBV7-9	.	CASTRGGENTEAFF	TGTGCCAGCACCAGAGGGGGGGAGAACACTGAAGCTTTCTTT
.	TRBJ2-1	TRBV18	.	CASSPQRESSYNEQFF	TGTGCCAGCTCACCCCAGCGCGAAAGCTCCTACAATGAGCAGTTCTTC
TRBD1	TRBJ1-6	TRBV2	once	CASSRQGGNSPLHF	TGTGCCAGCAGTAGACAGGGAGGCAATTCACCCCTCCACTTT
.	TRBJ2-2	TRBV30	.	CAWSVLSSYTGELFF	TGTGCCTGGAGTGTATTGTCTAGCTACACCGGGGAGCTGTTTTTT
.	TRBJ1-1	TRBV19	.	CASTPQGNTEAFF	TGTGCCAGTACCCCTCAGGGGAACACTGAAGCTTTCTTT
TRBD1	TRBJ1-2	TRBV29-1	.	CSVEAGTGGARGYGYTF	TGCAGCGTTGAAGCCGGGACAGGGGGCGCGAGAGGCTATGGCTACACCTTC
TRBD2	TRBJ2-2	TRBV5-1	.	CASNPLAGSYTGELFF	TGCGCCAGCAACCCTCTAGCGGGATCATACACCGGGGAGCTGTTTTTT
TRBD1	TRBJ1-6	TRBV7-2	.	CASRGTVDSPLHF	TGTGCCAGCAGAGGGACAGTGGACTCACCCCTCCACTTT
.	TRBJ2-7	TRBV27	.	CASSGRSRNEQYF	TGTGCCAGCAGTGGCCGGAGTCGGAACGAGCAGTACTTC
TRBD1	TRBJ2-1	TRBV6-5	.	CASSRGQGNEQFF	TGTGCCAGCAGTCGGGGACAGGGGAATGAGCAGTTCTTC
.	TRBJ2-3	TRBV4-2	once	CASSQERGRVEDTQYF	TGTGCCAGCAGCCAAGAAAGAGGCAGGGTTGAAGATACGCAGTATTTT
TRBD2	TRBJ2-7	TRBV5-1	few	CASSYIAGVSEQYF	TGCGCCAGCAGCTACATAGCGGGAGTGAGTGAGCAGTACTTC
.	TRBJ2-7	TRBV23-1	.	CARSSGSNEQYF	TGCGCCAGGTCGAGCGGGTCTAACGAGCAGTACTTC
.	TRBJ2-7	TRBV20-1	.	CSASRQAPTYEQYF	TGCAGTGCTAGTAGGCAGGCTCCCACCTACGAGCAGTACTTC
TRBD2	TRBJ2-1	TRBV13	.	CASSFSSGRAGYEQFF	TGTGCCAGCAGCTTTAGCAGCGGGAGGGCAGGGTATGAGCAGTTCTTC
TRBD1	TRBJ1-1	TRBV3-1/TRBV3-2	once	CASSQVWSGGVGAFF	TGTGCCAGCAGCCAAGTATGGTCAGGGGGCGTCGGAGCTTTCTTT
.	TRBJ2-7	TRBV5-6	.	CASSLYAGYEQYF	TGTGCCAGCAGCTTGTACGCAGGCTACGAGCAGTACTTC
TRBD2	TRBJ2-3	TRBV2	.	CASSEAGQAGVATDTQYF	TGTGCCAGCAGTGAAGCGGGGCAGGCGGGAGTTGCGACAGATACGCAGTATTTT
.	TRBJ1-4	TRBV28	.	CASSSRRQAANEKLFF	TGTGCCAGCAGTTCAAGGAGGCAGGCAGCTAATGAAAAACTGTTTTTT
.	TRBJ1-5	TRBV6-1	.	CASSEALRGSHSNQPQHF	TGTGCCAGCAGTGAAGCGCTTCGAGGCAGCCATAGCAATCAGCCCCAGCATTTT
.	TRBJ2-1	TRBV7-2	.	CASSLGQLQGGSQQFF	TGTGCCAGCAGCTTAGGGCAGCTCCAGGGCGGCTCACAGCAGTTCTTC
.	TRBJ2-3	TRBV7-9	few	CASSLGMEEADTQYF	TGTGCCAGCAGCTTAGGGATGGAGGAAGCGGATACGCAGTATTTT